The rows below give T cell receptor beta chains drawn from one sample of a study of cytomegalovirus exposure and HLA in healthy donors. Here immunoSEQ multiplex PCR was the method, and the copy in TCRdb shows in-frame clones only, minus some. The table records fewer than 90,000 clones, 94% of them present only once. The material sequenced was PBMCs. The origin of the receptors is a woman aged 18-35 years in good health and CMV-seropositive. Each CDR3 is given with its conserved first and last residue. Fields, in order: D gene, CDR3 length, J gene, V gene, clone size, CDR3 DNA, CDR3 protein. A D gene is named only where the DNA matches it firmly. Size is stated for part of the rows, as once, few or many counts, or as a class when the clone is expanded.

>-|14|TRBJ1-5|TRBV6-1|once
TGTGCCAGCAGCCCCAGTCGAGGATATCAGCCCCAGCATTTT
CASSPSRGYQPQHF
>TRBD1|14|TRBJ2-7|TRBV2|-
TGTGCCAGCACAGCCCTAGACAGGGGAGGCGAGCAGTACTTC
CASTALDRGGEQYF
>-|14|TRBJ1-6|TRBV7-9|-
TGTGCCAGCAGCTTTGATTACAGAAATTCACCCCTCCACTTT
CASSFDYRNSPLHF
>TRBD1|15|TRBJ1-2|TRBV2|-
TGTGCCAGCAGTGGACCGGACAGGGGAGTGCGGGGCTACACCTTC
CASSGPDRGVRGYTF
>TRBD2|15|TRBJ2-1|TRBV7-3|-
TGTGCCAGCAGCCCTCAGCGGGGGGTCTACAATGAGCAGTTCTTC
CASSPQRGVYNEQFF
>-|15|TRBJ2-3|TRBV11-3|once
TGTGCCAGCAGCTCTGGCGGTGAAAGGGGAGATACGCAGTATTTT
CASSSGGERGDTQYF
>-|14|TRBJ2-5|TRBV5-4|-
TGTGCCAGCAGCTTGGCAGGTAACGAAGAGACCCAGTACTTC
CASSLAGNEETQYF
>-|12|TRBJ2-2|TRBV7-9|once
TGTGCCAGCCTACTTGACACCGGGGAGCTGTTTTTT
CASLLDTGELFF
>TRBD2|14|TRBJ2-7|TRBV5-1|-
TGCGCCAGCACCCGGACTAGCGGGAACTACGAGCAGTACTTC
CASTRTSGNYEQYF
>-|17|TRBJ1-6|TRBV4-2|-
TGTGCCAGCAGCCAGTCCCCTACAGGTCTCGCGAGTTCACCCCTCCACTTT
CASSQSPTGLASSPLHF
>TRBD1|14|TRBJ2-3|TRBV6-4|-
TGTGCCAGCAGCCGGACAGGGGGCACAGATACGCAGTATTTT
CASSRTGGTDTQYF
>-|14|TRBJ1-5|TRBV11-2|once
TGTGCCAGCAGCTTGGGGACATCCCCGGGGCCCCAGCATTTT
CASSLGTSPGPQHF
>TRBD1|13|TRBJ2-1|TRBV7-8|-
TGTGCCAGCAGCCCAGGGACAGGGGGTGAGCAGTTCTTC
CASSPGTGGEQFF
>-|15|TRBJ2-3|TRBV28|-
TGTGCCAGCACTTACATCAGATCTAGCACAGATACGCAGTATTTT
CASTYIRSSTDTQYF
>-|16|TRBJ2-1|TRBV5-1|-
TGCGCCAGCAGCTTGGGGGGCCCCTCGACCGGTGGAGAGCAGTTCTTC
CASSLGGPSTGGEQFF
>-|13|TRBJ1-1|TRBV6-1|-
TGTGCCAGCAGTGAAGCGTTCAGACTGGGAGCTTTCTTT
CASSEAFRLGAFF
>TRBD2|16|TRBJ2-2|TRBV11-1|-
TGTGCCAGCAGCTTGGCCGGGACTACAATCACCGGGGAGCTGTTTTTT
CASSLAGTTITGELFF
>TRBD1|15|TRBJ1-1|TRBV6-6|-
TGTGCCAGCAGTTACGGGGGACAGGGAGACACTGAAGCTTTCTTT
CASSYGGQGDTEAFF
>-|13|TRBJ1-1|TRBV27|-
TGTGCCAGCAGTTTCGGGTCGAACACTGAAGCTTTCTTT
CASSFGSNTEAFF
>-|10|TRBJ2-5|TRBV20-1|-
TGCAGTGCTGCCGGGGGTGCCCAGTACTTC
CSAAGGAQYF
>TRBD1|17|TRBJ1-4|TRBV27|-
TGTGCCAGCAGTTTATCCCTCCCGACAGGGGGCGGTGAAAAACTGTTTTTT
CASSLSLPTGGGEKLFF
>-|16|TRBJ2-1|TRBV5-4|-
TGTGCCAGCAGCGTACCAAGCGCGGGACTTCGGAATGAGCAGTTCTTC
CASSVPSAGLRNEQFF
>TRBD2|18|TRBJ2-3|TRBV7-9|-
TGTGCCAGCAGCCCGCCGGCTGAGGGAGGGGAAAGCACAGATACGCAGTATTTT
CASSPPAEGGESTDTQYF
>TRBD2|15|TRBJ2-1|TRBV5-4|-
TGTGCCAGCAGCTTGGTTGCGGGGGCCTACAATGAGCAGTTCTTC
CASSLVAGAYNEQFF
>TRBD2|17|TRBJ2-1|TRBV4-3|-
TGCGCCAGCAGAAAAGAGAAGGCGGGACTGGGGAGGGATGAGCAGTTCTTC
CASRKEKAGLGRDEQFF
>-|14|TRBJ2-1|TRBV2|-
TGTGCCACCTTAGACACAAACTCCTACAATGAGCAGTTCTTC
CATLDTNSYNEQFF
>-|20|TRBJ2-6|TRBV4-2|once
TGTGCCAGCAGCCAAGTTGGGCTAGGCAGGGATATCTCTGGGGCCAACGTCCTGACTTTC
CASSQVGLGRDISGANVLTF
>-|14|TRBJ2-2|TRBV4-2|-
TGTGCCAGCAGCCAAGACCTACACACCGGGGAGCTGTTTTTT
CASSQDLHTGELFF
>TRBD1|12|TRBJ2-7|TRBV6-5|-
TGTGCCAGCATTGGGACAGCCTACGAGCAGTACTTC
CASIGTAYEQYF
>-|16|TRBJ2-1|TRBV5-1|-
TGCGCCAGCAGCTTCGCCTCGAGAGGTAGATACAATGAGCAGTTCTTC
CASSFASRGRYNEQFF
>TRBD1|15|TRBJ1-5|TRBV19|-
TGTGCCAGTAGCCGGGACAGGGGAAGCAATCAGCCCCAGCATTTT
CASSRDRGSNQPQHF
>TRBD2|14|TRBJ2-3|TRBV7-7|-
TGTGCCAGCAGCGCCGGACTAGCGGGGGATACGCAGTATTTT
CASSAGLAGDTQYF
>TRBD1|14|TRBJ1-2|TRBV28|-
TGTGCCAGCACCCTTCCGGGACAGGGGGATGGCTACACCTTC
CASTLPGQGDGYTF
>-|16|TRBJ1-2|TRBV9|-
TGTGCCAGCAGCGTAGCCGATGGGGGCCCCAACTATGGCTACACCTTC
CASSVADGGPNYGYTF
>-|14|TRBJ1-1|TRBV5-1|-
TGCGCCAGCAGCTTGGACGGCAGGGACACTGAAGCTTTCTTT
CASSLDGRDTEAFF
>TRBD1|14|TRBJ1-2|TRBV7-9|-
TGTGCCAGCAGCTCAGTGACAGGGGACTATGGCTACACCTTC
CASSSVTGDYGYTF
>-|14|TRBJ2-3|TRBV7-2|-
TGTGCCAGCAGCTTAGGCGGAACCACAGATACGCAGTATTTT
CASSLGGTTDTQYF
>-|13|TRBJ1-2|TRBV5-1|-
TGCGCCAGCGGCTTGACACGGGACTATGGCTACACCTTC
CASGLTRDYGYTF
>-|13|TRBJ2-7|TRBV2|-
TGTGCCACCACGGGACACCGCTCCTACGAGCAGTACTTC
CATTGHRSYEQYF
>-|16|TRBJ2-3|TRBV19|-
TGTGCCAGTACCGGCCGGACAGTATCTGGCACAGATACGCAGTATTTT
CASTGRTVSGTDTQYF
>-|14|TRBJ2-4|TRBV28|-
TGTGCCAGCAGTTTAATATCTACAGAGCACATTCAGTACTTC
CASSLISTEHIQYF
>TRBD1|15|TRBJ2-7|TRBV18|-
TGTGCCAGCTCACGGACAGGGGAAAGCTCCTACGAGCAGTACTTC
CASSRTGESSYEQYF
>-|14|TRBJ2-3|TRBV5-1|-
TGCGCCAGCAGCTACCGGGAACGCACAGATACGCAGTATTTT
CASSYRERTDTQYF
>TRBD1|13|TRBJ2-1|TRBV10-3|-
TGTGCCATCAACAGGGGTTTCAACAATGAGCAGTTCTTC
CAINRGFNNEQFF
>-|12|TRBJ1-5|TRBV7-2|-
TGTGCCAGCAGCACCTATAATCAGCCCCAGCATTTT
CASSTYNQPQHF
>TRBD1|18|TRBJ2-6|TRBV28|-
TGTGCCAGCAGTCAAGGGACAGGGGCCAGAACTGGGGCCAACGTCCTGACTTTC
CASSQGTGARTGANVLTF
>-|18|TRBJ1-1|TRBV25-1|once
TGTGCCAGCAGTGAATATGAGGGCGGGGGACTCCTGAACACTGAAGCTTTCTTT
CASSEYEGGGLLNTEAFF
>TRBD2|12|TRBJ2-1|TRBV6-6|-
TGTGCCAGCAGCGTGTCGGGACTACTGGAGTTCTTC
CASSVSGLLEFF
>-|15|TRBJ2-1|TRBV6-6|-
TGTGCCAGCATGGGGCCAACAGGGATCTCAGGGGAGCAGTTCTTC
CASMGPTGISGEQFF
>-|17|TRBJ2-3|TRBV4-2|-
TGTGCCAGCAGCCAAGTACAGGAATCTCTTCACACAGATACGCAGTATTTT
CASSQVQESLHTDTQYF
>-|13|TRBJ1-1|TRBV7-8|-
TGTGCCAGCAGCCGCCAGGGGAACACTGAAGCTTTCTTT
CASSRQGNTEAFF
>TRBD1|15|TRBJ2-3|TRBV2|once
TGTGCCAGCAGTTCGGACAGGGGAGATTCAGATACGCAGTATTTT
CASSSDRGDSDTQYF
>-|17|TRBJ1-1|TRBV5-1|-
TGCGCCAGCAGCAAGGTCCGGGACACCACAAGGAACACTGAAGCTTTCTTT
CASSKVRDTTRNTEAFF
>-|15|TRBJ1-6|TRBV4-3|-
TGCGCCAGCAGCCAAGATCGGGGGAATAATTCACCCCTCCACTTT
CASSQDRGNNSPLHF
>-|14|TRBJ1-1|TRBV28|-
TGTGCCAGCAGTTTCCGCACAGGTCGGACTGAAGCTTTCTTT
CASSFRTGRTEAFF
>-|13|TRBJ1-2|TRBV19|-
TGTGCCAGTAGTATGGAGCAGGGCACCGGCTACACCTTC
CASSMEQGTGYTF